These T cell receptor beta chains were read from a single sample in a study of OX40 agonist ivuxolimab in advanced cancers. Clones were read by immunoSEQ multiplex PCR, and TCRdb kept only the in-frame ones, dropping some. The sample contains about 100,000 clones, less than 95% of which appear only once. Sequenced material: CD4+ or CD8+ T cells sorted from blood, taken in a trial of the OX40 agonist ivuxolimab. The receptors come from an adult with an advanced solid tumor such as melanoma, head and neck, liver or kidney cancer. CDR3s include the opening cysteine and the closing phenylalanine or tryptophan. The D gene is left open where the match is weak.

len	d_gene	j_gene	v_gene	CDR3aa	CDR3nt
16	.	TRBJ2-1	TRBV15	CATSLRTSPAYNEQFF	TGTGCCACCAGCTTACGAACTAGCCCAGCCTACAATGAGCAGTTCTTC
13	.	TRBJ1-2	TRBV6-6	CASSSAANYGYTF	TGTGCCAGCAGTTCGGCAGCTAACTATGGCTACACCTTC
16	.	TRBJ1-4	TRBV28	CASSLQFQGMGEKLFF	TGTGCCAGCAGTTTGCAGTTTCAGGGTATGGGTGAAAAACTGTTTTTT
14	TRBD1	TRBJ1-2	TRBV28	CASSLVQGAYGYTF	TGTGCCAGCAGTCTTGTGCAGGGGGCCTATGGCTACACCTTC
12	.	TRBJ2-7	TRBV6-6	CASSYNSGEQYF	TGTGCCAGCAGTTACAACTCAGGAGAGCAGTACTTC
14	TRBD1	TRBJ1-1	TRBV5-4	CASSNDPRGTEAFF	TGTGCCAGCAGCAACGACCCCAGGGGGACTGAAGCTTTCTTT
13	.	TRBJ2-5	TRBV19	CASSMGYAPTQYF	TGTGCCAGTAGTATGGGGTATGCCCCGACCCAGTACTTC
16	TRBD1	TRBJ1-6	TRBV2	CASSVDRGDSNSPLHF	TGTGCCAGCAGTGTGGACAGGGGCGATTCGAATTCACCCCTCCACTTT
15	TRBD1	TRBJ1-1	TRBV6-5	CASRSTGTGGTEAFF	TGTGCCAGCAGGTCTACCGGGACAGGGGGGACTGAAGCTTTCTTT
15	TRBD1	TRBJ2-7	TRBV6-1	CASSVNPGQGYEQYF	TGTGCCAGCAGTGTTAATCCGGGACAGGGGTACGAGCAGTACTTC
16	.	TRBJ2-4	TRBV6-5	CASSYGKGKGKNIQYF	TGTGCCAGCAGTTACGGGAAGGGAAAGGGCAAAAACATTCAGTACTTC
14	TRBD1	TRBJ1-2	TRBV5-1	CASSQGQGAEGYTF	TGCGCCAGCAGCCAAGGACAGGGGGCTGAGGGCTACACCTTC
14	TRBD1	TRBJ2-1	TRBV5-1	CASRVGQGTPEQFF	TGCGCCAGCAGAGTAGGACAGGGGACCCCTGAGCAGTTCTTC
15	.	TRBJ2-3	TRBV5-1	CASKLGGLTRDTQYF	TGCGCCAGCAAATTGGGCGGACTGACGAGGGATACGCAGTATTTT
18	TRBD1	TRBJ2-7	TRBV7-3	CASSAHKTGTGSSYEQYF	TGTGCCAGCAGCGCCCACAAAACCGGGACAGGGAGTTCCTACGAGCAGTACTTC
14	.	TRBJ1-4	TRBV7-8	CASSLKGRREKLFF	TGTGCCAGCAGCTTAAAGGGTCGTCGTGAAAAACTGTTTTTT
21	.	TRBJ2-1	TRBV5-1	CASSLLPGQGASGDFYNEQFF	TGCGCCAGCAGCTTACTACCGGGACAGGGCGCTAGCGGGGACTTCTACAATGAGCAGTTCTTC
11	.	TRBJ1-1	TRBV5-4	CASSLNTEAFF	TGTGCCAGCAGCCTGAACACTGAAGCTTTCTTT
14	.	TRBJ1-5	TRBV6-6	CASSYWAGNQPQHF	TGTGCCAGCAGTTACTGGGCAGGGAATCAGCCCCAGCATTTT
15	.	TRBJ1-5	TRBV2	CASSERGVWNQPQHF	TGTGCCAGCAGTGAACGGGGGGTCTGGAATCAGCCCCAGCATTTT
16	.	TRBJ1-5	TRBV4-2	CASSQAGVGSNQPQHF	TGTGCCAGCAGCCAAGCAGGGGTAGGAAGCAATCAGCCCCAGCATTTT
16	.	TRBJ2-6	TRBV19	CASSIDRGTGANVLTF	TGTGCCAGTAGTATAGATCGGGGGACTGGGGCCAACGTCCTGACTTTC
14	.	TRBJ1-2	TRBV12-5	CASGLTGTNYGYTF	TGTGCTAGTGGTTTGACCGGGACCAACTATGGCTACACCTTC
20	.	TRBJ2-7	TRBV6-1	CASSERGIGVSRKSSDEQYF	TGTGCCAGCAGTGAACGAGGGATCGGGGTCTCGAGGAAAAGCTCCGACGAGCAGTACTTC
13	.	TRBJ2-7	TRBV4-2	CASSQYGSYEQYF	TGTGCCAGCAGCCAATACGGATCCTACGAGCAGTACTTC
16	.	TRBJ2-2	TRBV19	CASKELYGKGDGELFF	TGTGCCAGTAAAGAATTGTACGGGAAGGGGGACGGGGAGCTGTTTTTT
16	TRBD1	TRBJ1-3	TRBV28	CASSRIGRGGGNTIYF	TGTGCCAGCAGTAGAATCGGCAGGGGGGGTGGAAACACCATATATTTT
12	TRBD2	TRBJ2-7	TRBV6-5	CASSQGLAEQYF	TGTGCCAGCAGTCAAGGACTAGCAGAGCAGTACTTC
15	.	TRBJ2-2	TRBV19	CASRRPGQYTGELFF	TGTGCCAGTCGAAGGCCTGGACAGTACACCGGGGAGCTGTTTTTT
19	TRBD2	TRBJ2-7	TRBV4-2	CASSQDRGTSSGRRDEQYF	TGTGCCAGCAGCCAAGATCGGGGCACGTCTAGCGGGAGGAGGGACGAGCAGTACTTC
13	TRBD2	TRBJ2-5	TRBV15	CATRGGGVETQYF	TGTGCCACCAGGGGGGGAGGGGTAGAGACCCAGTACTTC
14	TRBD1	TRBJ1-4	TRBV11-3	CASSQGARNEKLFF	TGTGCCAGCAGCCAGGGGGCCCGAAATGAAAAACTGTTTTTT
14	TRBD2	TRBJ2-1	TRBV19	CASAEGLAIDEQFF	TGTGCCAGTGCCGAGGGACTAGCAATCGATGAGCAGTTCTTC
15	.	TRBJ1-2	TRBV6-5	CASSYLTAANYGYTF	TGTGCCAGCAGTTACTTAACAGCAGCTAACTATGGCTACACCTTC
17	TRBD1	TRBJ2-6	TRBV19	CASSTTGGNSGANVLTF	TGTGCCAGTAGTACCACAGGGGGGAACTCTGGGGCCAACGTCCTGACTTTC
15	.	TRBJ1-1	TRBV7-6	CASSPRSSTNTEAFF	TGTGCCAGCAGCCCGCGTAGCAGCACGAACACTGAAGCTTTCTTT
15	.	TRBJ1-2	TRBV7-9	CASSLVGSSRGGYTF	TGTGCCAGCAGCTTAGTCGGGAGCAGTAGAGGTGGCTACACCTTC
13	TRBD2	TRBJ2-1	TRBV4-3	CASSQQRESEQFF	TGCGCCAGCAGCCAACAGCGGGAGTCTGAGCAGTTCTTC
14	.	TRBJ2-7	TRBV28	CASSYMTGPYEQYF	TGTGCCAGCAGCTATATGACAGGACCCTACGAGCAGTACTTC
15	TRBD1	TRBJ1-1	TRBV18	CASSLTTGGGTEAFF	TGTGCCAGCTCACTTACTACAGGGGGGGGGACTGAAGCTTTCTTT
17	TRBD2	TRBJ2-1	TRBV11-2	CASSLRPSGSIDNEQFF	TGTGCCAGCAGCTTAAGGCCTAGCGGGAGTATCGACAATGAGCAGTTCTTC
14	TRBD1	TRBJ2-5	TRBV5-4	CASSLGMDRGTQYF	TGTGCCAGCAGCTTGGGCATGGACAGGGGGACCCAGTACTTC
15	TRBD2	TRBJ2-1	TRBV18	CASSPLAGGYNEQFF	TGTGCCAGCTCACCACTAGCGGGAGGCTACAATGAGCAGTTCTTC
15	TRBD2	TRBJ2-1	TRBV19	CASSIQSGGYNEQFF	TGTGCCAGTAGTATACAGAGCGGGGGGTACAATGAGCAGTTCTTC
16	.	TRBJ2-1	TRBV13	CASSLEEGGSYNEQFF	TGTGCCAGCAGCCTCGAGGAAGGGGGCTCCTACAATGAGCAGTTCTTC
14	TRBD1	TRBJ1-4	TRBV15	CATSMGQGSEKLFF	TGTGCCACCAGCATGGGACAGGGGTCTGAAAAACTGTTTTTT